This paragraph covers one TCR beta chain sequence. Its antigen is unknown. V gave up 11 bases and J gave up 7 bases; unmatched junction bases: 8. The CDR3 has 13 amino acids. Per germline, CDR1 MNHNS and CDR2 SASEGT. The data derive from a study of T cell clones after liver transplantation. Looking at the study overall: Draws occurred before transplant, before withdrawal, and after complete or failed withdrawal. Study-wide results and limits: The donor-reactive repertoire was only partly measurable in two subjects, lacking donor cells.

Measured with immunoSEQ multiplex PCR; TCRdb has only the in-frame clones, and not every one. Among approximately 55,000 clones listed, approximately 71% were seen once. Source: CD4+ T cells from blood, taken 54 months after liver transplant. This receptor was taken from a human patient who received a liver transplant. The graft donor may account for some of the T cells. V and J are TRBV6-1 and TRBJ2-1, with 10 bases identical to TRBD1. CDR3 sequence: CAGRTGGRNEQFF. Here the CDR3 DNA reads TGTGCCGGACGGACAGGGGGGCGGAATGAGCAGTTCTTC.